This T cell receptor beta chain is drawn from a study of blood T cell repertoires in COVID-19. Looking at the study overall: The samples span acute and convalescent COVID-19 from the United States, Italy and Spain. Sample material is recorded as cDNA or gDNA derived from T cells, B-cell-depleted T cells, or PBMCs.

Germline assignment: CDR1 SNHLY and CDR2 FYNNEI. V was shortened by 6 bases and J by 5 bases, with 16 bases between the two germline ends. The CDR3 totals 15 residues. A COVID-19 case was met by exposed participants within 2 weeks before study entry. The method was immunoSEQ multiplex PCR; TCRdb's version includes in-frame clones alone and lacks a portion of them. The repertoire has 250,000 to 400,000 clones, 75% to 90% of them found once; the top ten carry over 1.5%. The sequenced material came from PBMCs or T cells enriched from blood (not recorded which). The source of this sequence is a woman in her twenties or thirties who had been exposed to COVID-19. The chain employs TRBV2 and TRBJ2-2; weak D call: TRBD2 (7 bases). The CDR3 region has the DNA TGTGCCAGCAGGTCGGGGGGCTTCGAGACCGGGGAGCTGTTTTTT. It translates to CASRSGGFETGELFF.